Included here is one T cell receptor beta chain sequence, with context. Its antigen remains unidentified. This sample is part of a study of cytomegalovirus exposure and HLA in healthy donors (dated by TCRdb to the late 2010s). In terms of the full investigation: In an earlier analysis of 450 to 750 of the donors, 276 Gb of sequence data and 100 million or so unique TCR beta sequences from roughly 180 million T cells were reported. An early release that covered 500 to 800 HLA-typed donors contained approximately 290 gigabases of sequencing data and about 93 million unique TCR sequences. The genetic ancestry cluster associated with self-reported Caucasian donors included over 65% of the 300 to 450 genotyped donors. The study aimed to test whether signatures of past pathogen exposure could be identified by cataloging public T cell receptors. The T cell repertoires of around 670 subjects were profiled by immunosequencing and related to cytomegalovirus serostatus. Besides the first cohort of hundreds of subjects, a separate validation cohort made up of 95 to 150 different subjects was used. To predict cytomegalovirus infection status, the study combined high-throughput TCR immunosequencing, statistical association of individual TCRs with disease status, and machine learning. In a later analysis, previously published TCR beta repertoires from 600 to 850 donors were re-analyzed and high-resolution HLA genotyping was added so that TCR occurrence patterns could be studied. In the later analysis, no new phenotypic data were used to find candidate immune exposures; instead, reliance was placed on TCR beta sequences and their occurrence across donors. An earlier analysis of several hundred of the donors used high-throughput TCR beta sequencing to judge whether each TCR beta V gene segment behaved as functional or pseudogenic. Donor age, sex, ethnicity and CMV serostatus were compiled together with the repertoire data. In a later genetic analysis, genome-wide SNP genotypes for about three fifths of the roughly 670 donors were used, and that subset was treated as a discovery cohort. Every discovery cohort repertoire had been produced on one sequencing platform. Both class I and class II loci were covered by HLA typing, at four-digit resolution. The number of donors typed differed by locus, with roughly 620-630 for A, B, C, DRB1 and DQB1, roughly 520 for DQA1, nearly 610 for DPA1, and 400 to 490 for DPB1. About five DR-DQ haplotypes were treated as single units for association and clustering because of strong linkage in the cohort. Across around 400 genotyped donors of the cohort, an average of roughly 200,000 unique TCR beta nucleotide sequences per donor were sequenced, and around 20% of those sequences were non-productive.

Library preparation used the immunoSEQ multiplex PCR assay. For the multiplex PCR, a mixture combining 60 forward primers for TCR Vbeta segments and 13 reverse primers for TCR Jbeta segments was used. A multiplex PCR assay on genomic DNA amplified the CDR3 region of rearranged TCR beta genes. On the Illumina HiSeq System, the amplified TCR beta libraries were sequenced as 87-base-pair reads. As for how the authors treated the data: A later analysis counted around 72 million unique TCR beta chains across the approximately 700 repertoires, and 9 million to 14 million of these chains were shared by at least two donors. To remove PCR and sequencing errors, raw reads were error-corrected and collapsed into unique sequences using a nearest-neighbor algorithm that merged closely related sequences. To assign V, D and J gene segments, CDR3 sequences were aligned to IMGT reference sequences. Each retained sequence needed at least a six-nucleotide match to both a V gene segment and a J gene segment. A rearrangement was called productive if the CDR3 had no stop codons and remained in frame with V and J, and every other rearrangement was called non-productive. Following IMGT convention, CDR3 was defined as the stretch from the second conserved V-encoded cysteine to the conserved J-encoded phenylalanine. The earlier analysis of some 540 of the donors excluded any sequence lacking an unambiguous match to a single V gene segment. An earlier analysis of over 450 of the donors classified V segments as functional when productive rearrangements were above 56.7% and as segregating when the standard deviation between donors was above 5%. To diagnose cytomegalovirus status from the catalog of TCR beta chain sequences, a statistical classification framework was built. In a later analysis, TCR nucleotide sequences were compared against IMGT/GENE-DB human TR gene sequences so that V and J genes could be assigned. A later analysis assigned CDR3 sequences and most-parsimonious VDJ recombination scenarios with the TCRdist pipeline. In a later analysis, every TCR beta chain was defined by the combination of its CDR3 amino acid sequence and its V-gene family, and reads without a unique V-gene family were dropped. In a later analysis, fewer than 650 highly shared, low-generation-probability nucleotide sequences were removed to address suspected cross-contamination and a sequencing artifact. For each public chain, a later analysis derived a clonal expansion index from normalized ranks of inferred template counts within each repertoire. In a later analysis, generation probabilities were computed using a VDJ recombination model fitted to out-of-frame rearrangements, and the results were checked against IGoR. Hypergeometric tests were used in a later analysis to score TCR-TCR, TCR-HLA and TCR-CMV co-occurrence, with a repertoire-size bias correction applied to the TCR pairs. To estimate false discovery rates, a later analysis permuted the HLA or CMV assignments 20 times. In a later analysis, co-occurring TCRs were grouped with DBSCAN, and TCRdist sequence similarity was added when clustering was performed within HLA-allele-positive subsets. Repertoires with fewer than 30,000 or more than 120,000 public chains, plus five repertoires with anomalous nucleotide sharing, were excluded from co-occurrence clustering. As stored in TCRdb, this immuneACCESS dataset retains in-frame rearrangements with V and J assigned. A fraction of the clones does not appear; measured against another copy, unresolved V genes explain less than half of the discrepancy, and the remainder lacks a known reason. The V and J calls and clone size were taken over from that table, and D and trimming were inferred from the DNA. The sample's clone listing holds 150,000 to 200,000 clones. 5.5% to 7.5% of the sample is held by the ten biggest clonotypes.

The cohort consisted of 666 healthy bone marrow donors. All cohort members were sampled while nominally healthy, although unrecorded immune exposures were likely present. The donor was CMV seronegative and was included in the group of approximately 350 seronegative cohort members. A peripheral blood sample was provided by each donor, and peripheral blood mononuclear cells were used for TCR beta sequencing. Genomic DNA extraction from the blood cell samples was performed with the Qiagen DNeasy Blood Extraction Kit. Here is what the overall study found, with its caveats: In vitro tests confirmed that a few of the cytomegalovirus-associated TCR beta chains recognize cytomegalovirus antigens. The 87-base-pair reads could not distinguish some IMGT-functional V segments, including TRBV6-2 and TRBV6-3, so those segments were excluded. HLA typing was unavailable for some donors at each locus, so association tests used only the typed subset. The authors suggested that the approach could potentially be extended to other disease states and immunological phenotypes. In a later analysis, TCR association rates were found to vary across HLA loci, with the most associated TCRs seen for DRB1 alleles and the fewest for HLA-C alleles. In a later analysis, several top co-occurrence clusters were reported to appear linked to parvovirus B19, influenza, CMV and Epstein-Barr virus. Correlated functional status among segregating V segments might be attributable to linkage disequilibrium, but an unknown experimental factor could not be ruled out. A later analysis found that HLA-associated TCR beta chains were more clonally expanded and had lower generation probabilities than equally common non-associated chains. Broadly in line with IMGT annotations, most TCR beta V segments showed up in productive rearrangements about 87% or about 30% of the time in an earlier analysis of 587 of the donors. When HLA alleles, especially DR and DQ, strongly co-occurred, attributing TCR associations to individual alleles was difficult. CMV serostatus was the only immune exposure information available for the cohort. A further reported finding was that TCR beta sequences accurately predicted the HLA-A and HLA-B alleles for most subjects in the first cohort. Specific HLA alleles were associated with over 15,000 TCR beta sequences at a false discovery rate of 0.05 in a later analysis. Sequencing depth was assumed to be roughly uniform across donors in the presence/absence analyses, though that assumption may not hold. In a later genetic analysis, a missense DCLRE1C variant was associated with V-gene and J-gene trimming of TCR beta chains, and the association was replicated in an independent cohort. In both the original and validation cohorts, the classifier was reported to diagnose cytomegalovirus status with high specificity and sensitivity. According to a later genetic analysis, donors in an Asian-associated ancestry cluster had fewer N-insertions in productive TCRs than the approximately 650-donor mean. Across donors, most TCR sequences were observed very rarely, whereas some public TCRs were present in many individuals. Fewer than 20 rarely observed V segments, including chromosome 9 orphons, were excluded from the earlier analysis of approximately 600 of the donors because counts were too low. In this cohort, only TCR beta chains were sequenced, and detectable features were limited by the absence of alpha or paired-chain data. The sequencing pipeline was judged likely to have produced a cluster of highly shared sequence variants as a technical artifact. Most CMV-associated TCR beta chains appeared to be HLA-restricted in a later analysis, and the HLA associations seemed to be driven largely by CMV exposure. In the study, around 150 TCR beta chains were listed as associated with cytomegalovirus.

From a lookup of the germline V gene, CDR1 and CDR2 are SGHRS and YFSETQ. The CDR3 has 13 amino acids, counting the end cysteine and phenylalanine. The only DNA kept is the CDR3, 39 bases in frame from the first base. The junction shows trimming of 4 bases on V and 3 bases on J, plus 8 bases between the germline ends. Here the chain combines TRBV5-1 and TRBJ1-3; a confident D gene designation cannot be given. Sequencing used PBMCs. This clonotype originated in a man younger than 40 in good health and CMV-seronegative. In nucleotide form, the sequence is TGCGCCAGCAGCAACAGTATTGGAAACACCATATATTTT. Its protein reads: CASSNSIGNTIYF.